One and the same sample provided the 18 T cell receptor beta chains below, sequenced in a study of metastatic and nonmetastatic thyroid tumors. Thyroid surgery had not been preceded by any treatment in any patient. MiXCR was used by TCRdb to re-call the PCR reads. Of tens of thousands of clones in the sample, less than 15% are singletons; the top ten hold more than 8%. What was sequenced was blood. The origin of the receptors is a female donor with papillary thyroid cancer or a benign thyroid nodule (not recorded which). Some clones in this sample may be carry-over from other donors' samples.

This clone was detected ten times or more. The rearrangement links TRBV24-1 to TRBJ2-2; D uncertain. This CDR3 spans 12 amino acids. V lost 5 bases to trimming and J lost 6 bases, with 6 bases between them. Germline V gene data show CDR1 as KGHDR and CDR2 as SFDVKD. The CDR3 loop reads CATSGRPGELFF. The CDR3 DNA reads as TGTGCCACCAGTGGCCGCCCCGGGGAGCTGTTTTTT.

This clone occurred many times. The rearrangement uses TRBV12-3 or TRBV12-4 and TRBJ2-4; no clear D. V gave up 5 bases and J gave up 0 bases, with 23 bases separating them. The CDR3 covers 19 residues. This CDR3 is CASSTTYLLGRLAKNIQYF. CDR3 bases: TGTGCCAGCAGTACCACTTACCTCCTAGGACGACTAGCCAAAAACATTCAGTACTTC.

The table lists this clone with many counts. CDR3 DNA sequence: TGTGCCAGCAGTTACTCCTTGGGAGGGTACACTGAAGCTTTCTTT. This encodes CASSYSLGGYTEAFF. The rearrangement links TRBV6-5 to TRBJ1-1; no reliable D call. The CDR3 runs 15 residues. V lost 0 bases to trimming and J lost 3 bases, with 11 bases between them. Looked up from germline, CDR1 is MNHEY and CDR2 is SVGAGI.

This clone was counted at least ten times. The CDR3 protein is CASSLVMGGTYEQYF. CDR3 coding DNA: TGCGCCAGCAGCTTGGTTATGGGGGGAACCTACGAGCAGTACTTC. This chain uses TRBV5-1 with TRBJ2-7, with D maybe TRBD2 (6 bases). V was shortened by 0 bases and J by 2 bases, with 12 bases between the two germline ends. Looked up from germline, CDR1 is SGHRS and CDR2 is YFSETQ. The CDR3 is made up of 15 amino acids. The full variable domain, in which reference TRBV5-1 and TRBJ2-7 provide the parts outside the CDR3, is KAGVTQTPRYLIKTRGQQVTLSCSPISGHRSVSWYQQTPGQGLQFLFEYFSETQRNKGNFPGRFSGRQFSNSRSEMNVSTLELGDSALYLCASSLVMGGTYEQYFGPGTRLTVT.

This clone was observed many times. The rearrangement joins TRBV15 to TRBJ1-2; the match to TRBD1 covers 7 bases. Unmatched junction bases numbered 7, after V lost 4 bases and J lost 8 bases. The CDR3 loop spans 13 amino acids. CDR1 and CDR2 (germline): LNHNV, YYDKDF (reference sequence). CDR3 DNA sequence: TGTGCCACCAGCAACCGACAGGGTGGAGGCTACACCTTC. Translation gives CATSNRQGGGYTF.

V and J are TRBV11-2 and TRBJ2-7, with 7 nucleotides matching TRBD2. The V segment lost 3 bases and the J segment 3 bases; nucleotides outside the gene matches: 17. The CDR3 spans 18 residues. The germline V gene has CDR1 SGHAT and CDR2 FQNNGV. The CDR3 spells CASSFKAGELPRFYEQYF. CDR3 coding DNA: TGTGCCAGCAGCTTTAAGGCGGGAGAACTCCCGAGGTTCTACGAGCAGTACTTC.

This clone was counted many times. This chain uses TRBV7-6 with TRBJ2-1; tentative D call: TRBD2 (6 bases). V shed 5 bases and J shed 0 bases, with 17 bases lying between them. Germline V CDR1 and CDR2: SGHVS, FNYEAQ. This CDR3 contains 17 residues. CDR3: CASSGRWRMSSYNEQFF. The CDR3 coding sequence is TGTGCCAGCAGCGGGAGGTGGCGGATGAGCTCCTACAATGAGCAGTTCTTC.

This clone was detected ten times or more. The V gene is TRBV7-2, the J gene TRBJ2-5, with 8 nucleotides matching TRBD2. Germline CDR1 is SGHTA and CDR2 is FQGNSA. The CDR3 runs 15 residues. Unmatched junction bases numbered 7, after V lost 5 bases and J lost 2 bases. The DNA of the CDR3 is TGTGCCAGCAGCCCAATGTCTAGCGGGCAAGAGACCCAGTACTTC. Its protein product is CASSPMSSGQETQYF. The full variable domain, its missing parts supplied by reference TRBV7-2 and TRBJ2-5, is GAGVSQSPSNKVTEKGKDVELRCDPISGHTALYWYRQSLGQGLEFLIYFQGNSAPDKSGLPSDRFSAERTGGSVSTLTIQRTQQEDSAVYLCASSPMSSGQETQYFGPGTRLLVL.

This clone is categorized as medium-sized. V usage is TRBV6-1 and J usage is TRBJ2-6; the match to TRBD2 covers 7 bases. The trim removed 3 bases at V and 2 bases at J, leaving 1 base unmatched. Germline V CDR1 and CDR2: MNHNS, SASEGT. The CDR3 extends over 15 amino acids. CDR3 coding DNA: TGTGCCAGCAGTGAGGGAGGGGCTGGGGCCAACGTCCTGACTTTC. Encoded protein: CASSEGGAGANVLTF.

This clone has ten or more counts. The genes are TRBV7-9 and TRBJ2-7; D remains unclear. This CDR3 is 11 amino acids long. Germline CDR1 is SEHNR and CDR2 is FQNEAQ (reference sequence). V was cut by 5 bases and J by 9 bases, with 11 bases left in between. This chain's CDR3 is CASSPVAGQYF. DNA for the CDR3: TGTGCCAGCAGCCCGGTCGCCGGGCAGTACTTC.

This clone came up a few times. Germline and junction disagree at one end, which may indicate a read error. The rearrangement joins TRBV6-1 to TRBJ2-7, with D perhaps matching TRBD2 (6 bases). CDR3 length: 16 amino acids. Germline CDR1 reads MNHNS; CDR2 reads SASEGT. CDR3: CASSPPTGTVDYGQYF. In nucleotides, the CDR3 is TGTGCCAGCAGTCCCCCCACGGGCACCGTGGACTACGGGCAGTACTTC.

In this sample, this clone turned up many times. The chain joins TRBV19 to TRBJ1-1; D is perhaps TRBD1 (5 bases). The CDR3 sequence is 19 residues long. Deletions cut 3 bases from V and 5 bases from J, with 28 bases between. CDR1 is LNHDA, CDR2 SQIVND, per germline (reference sequence). DNA of the CDR3: TGTGCCAGTAGTATCTCCCAGGGCAGGTTTACCAGGGAGAGGACTGAAGCTTTCTTT. Translating gives CASSISQGRFTRERTEAFF.

This clone was picked up many times. V gene TRBV12-3 or TRBV12-4 combines with J gene TRBJ2-5; D ambiguous. The CDR3 sequence is 16 residues long. V was pared by 3 bases and J by 2 bases, with 16 bases between. The CDR3 DNA reads as TGTGCCAGCAGTTTTAGCTTTCCCCTTTATCAAGAGACCCAGTACTTC. This codes for CASSFSFPLYQETQYF.

Many counts were recorded for this clone. A much bigger clone sits one base away, suggesting this may be a read error. The same CDR3 can be traced to other DNA sequences in this sample. V gene TRBV19 combines with J gene TRBJ2-1; TRBD2 matches at 9 bases. The germline CDR1 and CDR2 sequences are LNHDA and SQIVND (reference sequence). Trimming removed 4 bases from V and 9 bases from J; junction bases left unmatched: 10. The CDR3 length is 15 residues. The CDR3 is CASSRFVAGESEQFF. CDR3 sequence (DNA): TGTGCCAGTAGTAGATTCGTAGCGGGGGAGAGTGAGCAGTTCTTC.

This clone occurred many times. This chain connects TRBV20-1 to TRBJ2-3; no clear D. The ends were cut back, 0 bases at V and 7 bases at J, with 11 bases in the middle. CDR3 size: 13 residues. Per germline, CDR1 DFQATT and CDR2 SNEGSKA (reference sequence). The CDR3 is CSARDTKKYTQYF. CDR3 DNA sequence: TGCAGTGCTAGAGATACGAAGAAGTATACGCAGTATTTT.

This chain connects TRBV20-1 to TRBJ2-5, with D unclear. This CDR3 comprises 13 residues. Trimming pared 4 bases from V and 2 bases from J, leaving 11 bases between. CDR1 and CDR2 (germline): DFQATT, SNEGSKA (reference sequence). The CDR3 loop reads CSAMTPAQETQYF. The CDR3 region has the DNA TGCAGTGCTATGACGCCAGCTCAAGAGACCCAGTACTTC.

This clone has just one count. This chain uses TRBV20-1 with TRBJ1-3, with D possibly matching TRBD1 (6 bases). Germline CDR1 and CDR2: DFQATT and SNEGSKA (reference sequence). Trimming removed 6 bases at V and 0 bases at J, with 18 bases between. The CDR3 runs 16 residues. In DNA, the CDR3 is TGCAGTGCGACCCACCCCGGGACACACTCTGGAAACACCATATATTTT. It encodes CSATHPGTHSGNTIYF.

This clone has more than one count but fewer than ten. The genes are TRBV28 and TRBJ1-6; D gene unclear. The germline CDR1 and CDR2 sequences are MDHEN and SYDVKM. V was cut by 1 base and J by 0 bases, with 4 bases left in between. The CDR3 contains 15 residues. The CDR3 here is CASSLFSSYNSPLHF. The CDR3 coding sequence is TGTGCCAGCAGTTTATTCAGCTCCTATAATTCACCCCTCCACTTT.